This T cell receptor beta chain originates from a study of siplizumab effects on memory and regulatory T cells. Overall study findings and caveats: Greater diversity than memory cells seemed evident in naive T cells, which also appeared to be major alloresponse contributors.

To note about this clone: The antigen is not known.

The study assayed about 10^5 TCR templates per sample. Profiled with immunoSEQ multiplex PCR; TCRdb holds only in-frame clones, not every one. The top ten hold approximately 0.32% of the sample, which has roughly 100,000 clones, 93% seen once. The receptor was isolated from a human donor in good health. Sequencing was carried out using CD4+ T cells sorted from blood.

CDR3 nucleotide sequence: TGTGCCAGCAGCTTAAGCACTGGAAACACCATATATTTT. Residues: CASSLSTGNTIYF. The genes are TRBV7-6 and TRBJ1-3; D ambiguous. The CDR3 loop spans 13 amino acids. V was cut by 2 bases and J by 2 bases, with 4 bases left in between. CDR1 and CDR2 from the germline V gene are SGHVS and FNYEAQ.